This TCR beta chain stems from a study of T cell responses to AZD1222 COVID-19 vaccine. Whole-study context: Second-dose recipients at about 4 or about 12 weeks were treated as one pooled group. General observations from the study: Clonal diversity may have been underestimated in mostly white British donors. Reports indicate that nearly half of spike-specific TCRs are directed at unmutated variant regions.

Deletions cut 0 bases from V and 3 bases from J, with 16 bases between. Germline V CDR1 and CDR2: SGDLS, YYNGEE. The CDR3 runs to 17 residues. Assay: immunoSEQ multiplex PCR; the TCRdb copy retains only in-frame clones and omits some. The repertoire holds 100,000 to 150,000 clones, with roughly nine tenths as singletons. This clone was seen just once. Its antigen is not identified. The clonotype comes from an adult in good health. The sample here was peripheral blood, taken on day 0 of AZD1222 vaccination. This chain joins TRBV9 and TRBJ1-3, with no clear D. The CDR3 loop is CASSVEAVEVYGNTIYF. The CDR3, as DNA: TGTGCCAGCAGCGTAGAAGCGGTGGAGGTATATGGAAACACCATATATTTT.